The table lists the clone carrying this T cell receptor beta chain with many counts. Its antigen is undetermined. The library put unique molecular identifiers onto individual cDNA molecules. Authors' methods: Sample-level TCR yields exhibited a median of about 96,000, with a range of about 23,224 to 700,000. Each CDR3 protein gets one entry after TCRdb re-called the RACE reads with MiXCR. TCRdb's processing, not the study's, gives the V and J calls here. Of some 90,000 distinct CDR3 sequences in the sample, about 8.6% are singletons; the top ten hold approximately 2.9%. The sample belongs to a study of human T cells and chemical hapten exposure. Study in general: Per-sample TCR yield variability stemmed mainly from small pooled library volume differences.

The study's findings and limits: Following DPC sensitization, TCRs present above 1 in 1000 frequency showed no change.

Documented time point: healthy volunteer bleed at 2 weeks. Total RNA was extracted from unfractionated whole blood. The CDR3 runs to 16 residues. V lost 3 bases and J lost 1, with 13 bases in between. Germline V gives CDR1 KGHSH, CDR2 LQKENI. The genes are TRBV18 and TRBJ2-1; no clear D gene. The clonotype originates from a female donor in good health. Some clones in this sample may be carry-over from other donors' samples. The sequenced sample was whole blood. CDR3: CASSPFEIASYNEQFF. CDR3 DNA sequence: TGTGCCAGCTCACCGTTCGAAATTGCTTCCTACAATGAGCAGTTCTTC.